The 15 T cell receptor beta chains given below trace back to one sample, sequenced in a study of T cells in Graves' hyperthyroidism and ophthalmopathy. RNA transcripts provided the source from which TCR beta CDR3 regions were amplified. TCR CDR3 underwent first-round RT-PCR with the HTBI primer set. TCRdb reanalysed the multiplex PCR reads using MiXCR and keeps one entry per CDR3 protein. The sample has about 610,000 distinct CDR3 sequences, over 12% seen once. The specimen was blood. The receptor source for this set is a woman aged 40 to 50 with Graves' ophthalmopathy.

In this sample, this clonotype turned up many times. V usage is TRBV28 and J usage is TRBJ2-5; the D gene could be TRBD1 or TRBD2 (6 bases each). The CDR3 is 14 amino acids. V was pared by 3 bases and J by 5 bases, with 13 bases between. Germline loops: CDR1 MDHEN, CDR2 SYDVKM. The chain's CDR3 is CASSLGVGGETQYF. CDR3 in DNA: TGTGCCAGCAGTTTGGGCGTAGGGGGGGAGACCCAGTACTTC.

V and J are TRBV20-1 and TRBJ1-2; D not resolved. CDR1 and CDR2 from the germline V gene are DFQATT and SNEGSKA (reference sequence). The CDR3 spans 12 residues. Trimming stripped 6 bases from V and 1 base from J, with 9 bases between. The DNA for the CDR3 is TGCAGTGCCCCGGGTGATAACTATGGCTACACCTTC. Amino acids: CSAPGDNYGYTF.

The chain carries TRBV10-3 and TRBJ1-5; D is perhaps TRBD1 (6 bases). The CDR3 covers 13 residues. The V end lost 6 bases, the J end lost 7 bases, and 13 bases lay between the germline ends. Germline loops: CDR1 ENHRY, CDR2 SYGVKD. The CDR3, as DNA: TGTGCCATCAGAGGGACACCATACCAGCCCCAGCATTTT. Encoded protein: CAIRGTPYQPQHF.

This clonotype was observed at least ten times. The chain couples TRBV24-1 to TRBJ1-2, with D perhaps matching TRBD1 (6 bases). The V and J ends lost 4 bases and 4 bases respectively, with 12 bases between them. Germline V gives CDR1 KGHDR, CDR2 SFDVKD. This CDR3 spans 14 amino acids. The CDR3 DNA reads TGTGCCACCAGTGACCTGGACAGAGTCTATGGCTACACCTTC. It specifies CATSDLDRVYGYTF.

This clonotype was observed many times. The chain combines TRBV15 with TRBJ1-2, with no clear D. Trimming removed 0 bases from V and 8 bases from J, with 13 bases in between. This CDR3 spans 14 amino acids. Germline-derived CDR1 and CDR2 are LNHNV and YYDKDF (reference sequence). CDR3 coding DNA: TGTGCCACCAGCAGAGAGGTGGAGGGATACGGCTACACCTTC. This sequence encodes CATSREVEGYGYTF.

At least ten counts were recorded for this clonotype. The rearrangement links TRBV12-3 or TRBV12-4 to TRBJ1-3, with 8 nucleotides matching TRBD1. The CDR3 spans 17 residues. V gave up 5 bases and J gave up 6 bases; unmatched junction bases: 15. Here the CDR3 reads CASSLSPGGFLENTIYF. CDR3 sequence (DNA): TGTGCCAGCAGTCTCAGCCCAGGGGGCTTTTTGGAAAACACCATATATTTT.

This clonotype has ten or more counts. The gene calls are TRBV11-3 and TRBJ1-1, with D tentatively TRBD1 (5 bases). CDR1 SGHNT and CDR2 YENEEA come from the germline V gene. V lost 0 bases, J lost 4 bases, and 9 bases lay in between. This CDR3 contains 14 residues. CDR3 protein: CASSLDTGGTEAFF. CDR3 DNA sequence: TGTGCCAGCAGCTTAGACACAGGAGGCACTGAAGCTTTCTTT.

Many counts were recorded for this clonotype. The V gene is TRBV12-3 or TRBV12-4, the J gene TRBJ2-7; no clear D. The CDR3 has 17 amino acids. The ends were cut back, 2 bases at V and 2 bases at J, with 19 bases in the middle. The CDR3 sequence is CASSLFVAWSNTYEQYF. Written as DNA, the CDR3 is TGTGCCAGCAGTTTATTTGTGGCTTGGTCTAACACCTACGAGCAGTACTTC.

This clonotype was detected ten times or more. This chain uses TRBV11-2 with TRBJ1-2, with no clear D. The CDR3 sequence is 12 residues long. In germline, CDR1 is SGHAT, CDR2 FQNNGV. V shed 6 bases and J shed 6 bases, with 11 bases lying between them. The CDR3 DNA reads TGTGCCAGCAGTCGGGGAGATAATGGCTACACCTTC. It codes for CASSRGDNGYTF.

The rearrangement links TRBV3-1 to TRBJ1-1; D unclear. The V end was cut by 1 base, the J end by 1 base, with 7 bases between. In germline, CDR1 is LGHDT, CDR2 YNNKEL (reference sequence). This CDR3 spans 14 amino acids. The CDR3: CASSQGPQNTEAFF. DNA of the CDR3: TGTGCCAGCAGCCAAGGCCCTCAGAACACTGAAGCTTTCTTT. The full variable domain, rest sourced from reference TRBV3-1 and TRBJ1-1, is DTAVSQTPKYLVTQMGNDKSIKCEQNLGHDTMYWYKQDSKKFLKIMFSYNNKELIINETVPNRFSPKSPDKAHLNLHINSLELGDSAVYFCASSQGPQNTEAFFGQGTRLTVV.

With regard to this clonotype: This may stem from a read error, because a much larger clone lies one nucleotide away. The V call is TRBV27, the J call TRBJ2-4, with unresolved D. V dropped 5 bases and J dropped 1 base, with 12 bases sitting between them. The germline CDR1 and CDR2 sequences are MNHEY and SMNVEV (reference sequence). The CDR3 runs 15 residues. CDR3 in DNA: TGTGCCAGCAGTCACCCCGAGACGGCCAAAAACATTCAGTACTTC. Translating it yields CASSHPETAKNIQYF.

This clonotype has a count of ten or more. The CDR3 protein is CASGLTGETEAFF. CDR3 DNA sequence: TGTGCTAGTGGTTTGACAGGGGAGACTGAAGCTTTCTTT. This chain connects TRBV12-5 to TRBJ1-1, with TRBD1 matching 7 bases. Germline loops: CDR1 LGHNT, CDR2 FRNRAP. Trimming cost V 2 bases and J 5 bases; bases outside gene matches: 2. The length of the CDR3 is 13 residues.

This clonotype has just a few counts. The rearrangement links TRBV5-1 to TRBJ1-1, with D possibly being TRBD1 (6 bases). This CDR3 has 14 amino acids. The germline V gene has CDR1 SGHRS and CDR2 YFSETQ. V lost 4 bases to trimming and J lost 1 base, with 11 bases between them. The DNA for the CDR3 is TGCGCCAGCAGCACCGGACAGCAGAACACTGAAGCTTTCTTT. Its translation is CASSTGQQNTEAFF.

This clonotype was recorded a few times. The rearrangement uses TRBV20-1 and TRBJ2-7, with 9 bases identical to TRBD2. The germline gives CDR1 DFQATT, CDR2 SNEGSKA (reference sequence). J lost 5 bases, V lost 3 bases, and 17 bases had no gene match. This CDR3 region has 17 residues. The CDR3 reads CSASSVFTAGGLDEQYF. CDR3 in DNA: TGCAGTGCTAGTTCCGTTTTCACAGCGGGAGGCCTTGACGAGCAGTACTTC.

Note on this clonotype: A much larger clone lies one base from this, so it may be a read error. The chain combines TRBV12-3 or TRBV12-4 with TRBJ1-1; D uncertain. The CDR3 extends over 14 amino acids. V gave up 1 base and J gave up 1 base, with 7 bases separating them. CDR3 sequence reads: CASSLVQENTEAFF. For the CDR3, the DNA is TGTGCCAGCAGTTTAGTCCAGGAGAACACTGAAGCTTTCTTT.